A single sample gave rise to the 4 T cell receptor beta chains below, sequenced in a study of shared clonotypes between healthy human individuals. Some clones are missing from TCRdb's copy, which holds only in-frame ones; the method was immunoSEQ multiplex PCR. The data hold about 2.3 million clones, with roughly 92% observed a single time. The material sequenced was naive CD4+ T cells from PBMCs. Subset reported: CD45RA+ positively selected. The origin of the receptors is a man between 18 and 29 years old in good health. Some clones in this sample may be carry-over from other donors' samples.

As regards this clone: Different DNA sequences within this sample yield the same CDR3. This chain joins TRBV28 and TRBJ2-1; D is undetermined. This CDR3 region has 12 residues. Germline assignment: CDR1 MDHEN and CDR2 SYDVKM. V was trimmed by 6 bases and J by 2 bases, leaving 5 bases between them. The CDR3 protein is CASSPTYNEQFF. Here the CDR3 DNA reads TGTGCCAGCAGCCCAACCTACAATGAGCAGTTCTTC.

V is TRBV28 and J is TRBJ2-7, with D tentatively TRBD1 or TRBD2 (6 bases each). Germline V gene data show CDR1 as MDHEN and CDR2 as SYDVKM. V dropped 5 bases and J dropped 2 bases, with 13 bases sitting between them. This CDR3 spans 14 amino acids. Here the CDR3 DNA reads TGTGCCAGCAGTATCAGGGGACTCACCTACGAGCAGTACTTC. This translates into CASSIRGLTYEQYF.

J is TRBJ2-4 and V is TRBV5-4; 7 bases are a match to TRBD2. Germline V gene data show CDR1 as SGHNT and CDR2 as YYREEE (reference sequence). The CDR3 totals 17 residues. With 4 bases clipped from V and 5 bases from J, the junction kept 15 bases outside the gene matches. CDR3 DNA sequence: TGTGCCAGCAGCCGCCTCCCCTCGTGGGGGGGGGAAAACATTCAGTACTTC. Translation: CASSRLPSWGGENIQYF.

Note on this clone: The sample has other DNA sequences that encode this CDR3 too. The chain uses TRBV6-5 and TRBJ2-7; D is ambiguous. The CDR3 covers 13 residues. Germline V CDR1 and CDR2: MNHEY, SVGAGI. Trimming pared 2 bases from V and 0 bases from J, leaving 5 bases between. The CDR3: CASSYPGSYEQYF. In nucleotides, the CDR3 is TGTGCCAGCAGTTACCCGGGCTCCTACGAGCAGTACTTC.